This T cell receptor (beta chain) stems from a study of T cell repertoires in cytomegalovirus infection. Study-wide background: Recently identified HLA-C-restricted and well-studied HLA-B-restricted CMV epitopes were used. Based on public TCR beta signatures, there were indications of CMV infection and of a matching HLA type. General observations from the study: Dominant in the ex vivo response were TCR beta clonotypes restricted by HLA-C and specific for CMV. Cumulative public TCR beta family frequency identified carriers of CMV plus the relevant HLA.

CDR1 and CDR2 from the germline V gene are MNHNY and SVGAGI (reference sequence). The V gene lost 2 bases and the J gene lost 6 bases, with 14 bases spanning the gap. CDR3 length: 15 amino acids. TCRdb reprocessed the reads via MiXCR and lists one record per CDR3 protein. This table holds approximately 1,000,000 distinct CDR3 sequences, approximately 30% found once. Points on this clonotype: What it binds is unknown.

The chain uses TRBV6-6 and TRBJ2-1; D may correspond to TRBD1 or TRBD2 (6 bases each). This clonotype was sampled from a human donor in good health (CMV status not recorded). Some clones in this sample may be carry-over from other donors' samples. Specimen: cultured CD8+ T cells from PBMCs, collected from culture after CMV antigen stimulation. CDR3 residues: CASSYGGQAANEQFF. CDR3 DNA sequence: TGTGCCAGCAGTTACGGGGGGCAGGCGGCCAATGAGCAGTTCTTC.